This TCR beta chain was recorded in a study of cytomegalovirus exposure and HLA in healthy donors. CDR1 is MGHRA, CDR2 YSYEKL, per germline. Losses at the gene ends were 1 base for V and 2 bases for J; bases not matched to a gene: 8. This CDR3 has 18 amino acids. Study conclusions and caveats: In a later analysis, the majority of CMV-associated beta chains seemingly showed HLA restriction. Presence/absence analyses treated sequencing depth as roughly uniform across donors. Another analysis was done later, and it associated approximately 17,000 TCR beta sequences with HLA alleles at 0.05 false discovery rate. Further analysis was carried out later, and it showed several of the most significant clusters appearing linked to common viral pathogens.

The PCR had 60 Vbeta and 13 Jbeta primers. TCRdb keeps only in-frame clones here, not all; method: immunoSEQ multiplex PCR. The sample contains 50,000 to 65,000 clones, roughly 75% of which appear only once. This clone was recorded only once. Antigen specificity is unknown. Material for sequencing was PBMCs. The rearrangement uses TRBV4-1 and TRBJ2-1; TRBD1 matches 10 bases. This TCR was recovered from a woman between 40 and 55 years old in good health and CMV-seropositive. In DNA, the CDR3 is TGCGCCAGCAGCCAAGTTTTCTCCGGGACAGGGGCCTACAATGAGCAGTTCTTC. Protein sequence: CASSQVFSGTGAYNEQFF.